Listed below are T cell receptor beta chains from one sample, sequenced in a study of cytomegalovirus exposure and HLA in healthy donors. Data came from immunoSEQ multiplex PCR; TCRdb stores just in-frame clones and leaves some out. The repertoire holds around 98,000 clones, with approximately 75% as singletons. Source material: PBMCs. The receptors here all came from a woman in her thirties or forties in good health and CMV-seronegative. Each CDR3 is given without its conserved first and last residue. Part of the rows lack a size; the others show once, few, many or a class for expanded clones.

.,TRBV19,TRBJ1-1,ASEGGRGAF
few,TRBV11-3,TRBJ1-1,ASSLGGPGAEAF
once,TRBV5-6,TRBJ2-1,ASSLYGEGGNEQF
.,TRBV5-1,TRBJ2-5,ASSLVLKETQY
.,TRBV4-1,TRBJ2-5,ASSQDGQNQETQY
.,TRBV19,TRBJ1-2,ASRRDNNYGYT
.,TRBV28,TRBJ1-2,ATPSQNSYGYT
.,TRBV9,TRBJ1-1,ASSVTPGQDNTEAF
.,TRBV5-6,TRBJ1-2,ASTRDRANYGYT
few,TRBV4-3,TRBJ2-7,ASSNLPLADPLEEQY